This TCR beta chain was identified during a study of cytomegalovirus exposure and HLA in healthy donors. Note on this clone: The antigen remains unidentified.

Points from the study as a whole: Associated with cytomegalovirus, according to the listing, were fewer than 200 TCR beta chains.

Some clones are missing from TCRdb's copy, which holds only in-frame ones; the method was immunoSEQ multiplex PCR. The sample records around 90,000 clones, approximately 81% being singletons. This CDR3 is 15 amino acids long. Trimming cost V 2 bases and J 2 bases; bases outside gene matches: 7. Germline CDR1 and CDR2: SGDLS and YYNGEE. V gene TRBV9 combines with J gene TRBJ2-7, with 7 bases aligning to TRBD1. The sequencing input was PBMCs. The source is a woman aged 18-35 years in good health and CMV-seropositive. In DNA, the CDR3 is TGTGCCAGCAGCGTCGCGACAGGGACCACCTACGAGCAGTACTTC. Translation gives CASSVATGTTYEQYF.